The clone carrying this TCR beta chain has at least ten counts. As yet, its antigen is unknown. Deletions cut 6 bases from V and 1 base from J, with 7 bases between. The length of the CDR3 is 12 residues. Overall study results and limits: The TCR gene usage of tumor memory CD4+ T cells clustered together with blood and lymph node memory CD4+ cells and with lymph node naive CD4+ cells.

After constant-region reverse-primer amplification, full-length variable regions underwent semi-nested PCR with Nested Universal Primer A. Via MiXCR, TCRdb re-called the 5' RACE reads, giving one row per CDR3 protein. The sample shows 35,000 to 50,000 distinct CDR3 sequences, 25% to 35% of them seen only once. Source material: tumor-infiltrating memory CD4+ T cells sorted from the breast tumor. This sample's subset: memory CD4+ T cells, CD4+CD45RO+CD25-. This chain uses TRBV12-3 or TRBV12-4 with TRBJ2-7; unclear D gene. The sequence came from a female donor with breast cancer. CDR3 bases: TGTGCCAGCAGCGACGGATCCTACGAGCAGTACTTC. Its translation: CASSDGSYEQYF.